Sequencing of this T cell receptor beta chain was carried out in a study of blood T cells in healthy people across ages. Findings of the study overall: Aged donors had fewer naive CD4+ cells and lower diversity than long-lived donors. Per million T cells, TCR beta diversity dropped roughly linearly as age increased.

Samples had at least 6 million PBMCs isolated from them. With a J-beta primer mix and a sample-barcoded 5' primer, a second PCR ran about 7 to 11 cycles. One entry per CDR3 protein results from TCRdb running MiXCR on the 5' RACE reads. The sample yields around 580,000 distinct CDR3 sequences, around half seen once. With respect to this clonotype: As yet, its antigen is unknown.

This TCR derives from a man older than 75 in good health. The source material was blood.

The CDR3 loop is CASSPTSLPGSDTQYF. For the CDR3, the DNA is TGTGCCAGCAGCCCGACATCCCTCCCCGGGTCAGATACGCAGTATTTT. The V call is TRBV7-9, the J call TRBJ2-3; D ambiguous. The CDR3 is 16 residues long. V lost 5 bases and J 4 bases, leaving 19 bases between the germline ends. Germline values: CDR1 SEHNR, CDR2 FQNEAQ (reference sequence).